The 3 T cell receptor beta chains below were found in one sample sequenced in a study of blood T cell repertoires in COVID-19. Data came from immunoSEQ multiplex PCR; TCRdb stores just in-frame clones and leaves some out. This sample has under 300,000 clones, with about 85% found just once. Sequencing was performed on peripheral blood. The receptors derive from a man in his fifties or sixties who had recovered from COVID-19.

This clone has only one observation. The chain has TRBV15 and TRBJ2-7; D may be TRBD1 (5 bases). Germline V gives CDR1 LNHNV, CDR2 YYDKDF (reference sequence). CDR3 length equals 14 residues. Between the trimmed V and J ends, which lost 0 bases and 5 bases, there was a span of 11 bases. CDR3 DNA: TGTGCCACCAGCAGAGATCGGACATCGAACGAGCAGTACGTC. It yields the protein CATSRDRTSNEQYV.

This chain links TRBV5-1 with TRBJ1-4; D uncertain. CDR3 length: 16 residues. CDR1 and CDR2 from the germline V gene are SGHRS and YFSETQ. Trimming cost V 0 bases and J 7 bases, with 16 bases left between them. The CDR3 nucleotides are TGCGCCAGCAGCTTGGGGGATTTTGGACGGGGTGAAAAACTGTTTTTT. It encodes CASSLGDFGRGEKLFF. Based on the CDR3 plus reference TRBV5-1 and TRBJ1-4, the full variable domain is KAGVTQTPRYLIKTRGQQVTLSCSPISGHRSVSWYQQTPGQGLQFLFEYFSETQRNKGNFPGRFSGRQFSNSRSEMNVSTLELGDSALYLCASSLGDFGRGEKLFFGSGTQLSVL.

The J gene is TRBJ1-2, the V gene TRBV3-1 (or the pseudogene TRBV3-2); no firm D call. The CDR3 has 14 residues. V lost 5 bases to trimming and J lost 2 bases, with 12 bases between them. CDR1 is LGHDT, CDR2 YNNKEL, per germline (reference sequence). The CDR3 bases are TGTGCCAGCAGCTACCGGGGAGGGAACTATGGCTACACCTTC. It translates to CASSYRGGNYGYTF.